The 7 T cell receptor beta chains presented below share a single source sample, sequenced in a study of CD8 T cells in Susac syndrome. The RNA, roughly 0.45 to 1 ug, was put through reverse transcription using random hexamers. From the immunoSEQ multiplex PCR reads, TCRdb called clonotypes with MiXCR, one entry per CDR3 protein. Of over 150,000 distinct CDR3 sequences listed, approximately 93% are singletons. Sequenced material: CD4+ T cells from PBMCs. These receptors were collected from a human donor with multiple sclerosis.

This chain links TRBV18 with TRBJ2-5; D gene uncertain. The CDR3 covers 15 residues. Germline lookup yields CDR1 KGHSH and CDR2 LQKENI. V was pared by 1 base and J by 5 bases, with 14 bases between. The CDR3 nucleotides are TGTGCCAGCTCACCACGGTCAACAACCGGGGAGACCCAGTACTTC. Translating it yields CASSPRSTTGETQYF.

The table lists this clonotype with a count of one. V is TRBV6-6 and J is TRBJ2-5; D perhaps matches TRBD1 (6 bases). There are 15 residues in the CDR3. Germline V gene data show CDR1 as MNHNY and CDR2 as SVGAGI (reference sequence). Trimming removed 2 bases at V and 1 base at J, with 11 bases between. The CDR3 DNA is TGTGCCAGCAGTTACCCTAGGACAGCCCAAGAGACCCAGTACTTC. It is translated as CASSYPRTAQETQYF.

The V and J genes are TRBV5-1 and TRBJ2-5, with 8 nucleotides matching TRBD1. This CDR3 spans 14 amino acids. Unmatched junction bases numbered 1, after V lost 3 bases and J lost 0 bases. The germline V gene encodes CDR1 SGHRS and CDR2 YFSETQ. The CDR3 region is CASSSQGDQETQYF. CDR3 nucleotides: TGCGCCAGCAGCTCACAGGGGGACCAAGAGACCCAGTACTTC.

J is TRBJ2-7 and V is TRBV27; 11 bases agree with TRBD2. The germline V gene encodes CDR1 MNHEY and CDR2 SMNVEV (reference sequence). V shed 5 bases and J 2 bases; nucleotides not matched to a gene: 8. The CDR3 is made up of 16 amino acids. For the CDR3, the DNA is TGTGCCAGCAGTGGGCTCACTAGCGGGAGAACCTACGAGCAGTACTTC. Its translation: CASSGLTSGRTYEQYF.

The gene calls are TRBV28 and TRBJ1-2; D gene uncertain. Germline values: CDR1 MDHEN, CDR2 SYDVKM. V lost 6 bases and J lost 7, with 9 bases in between. CDR3 length: 11 amino acids. This CDR3 reads CASRLQSGYTF. Written as DNA, the CDR3 is TGTGCCAGCAGGCTCCAGTCTGGCTACACCTTC.

The chain uses TRBV20-1 and TRBJ2-5; 10 bases are shared with TRBD2. This CDR3 has 17 amino acids. Germline lookup yields CDR1 DFQATT and CDR2 SNEGSKA (reference sequence). With V trimmed by 2 bases and J by 6 bases, 15 bases remained unmatched. The CDR3 coding sequence is TGCAGTGCTAGAATGTTAACAAGCGGGAGGGCCGTAAAGACCCAGTACTTC. It is translated as CSARMLTSGRAVKTQYF.

The gene calls are TRBV2 and TRBJ2-7, with D possibly being TRBD1 (6 bases). Per germline, CDR1 SNHLY and CDR2 FYNNEI. V lost 5 bases to trimming and J lost 2 bases, with 10 bases between them. CDR3 length equals 13 residues. In DNA form, the CDR3 reads TGTGCCAGCAGTAGACAGGCCGCCTACGAGCAGTACTTC. This codes for CASSRQAAYEQYF. The variable domain in full, with the rest retrieved from reference TRBV2 and TRBJ2-7, is EPEVTQTPSHQVTQMGQEVILRCVPISNHLYFYWYRQILGQKVEFLVSFYNNEISEKSEIFDDQFSVERPDGSNFTLKIRSTKLEDSAMYFCASSRQAAYEQYFGPGTRLTVT.